The rows below give T cell receptor beta chains drawn from one sample of a study of T-cell reconstitution after alpha-beta-depleted transplantation in children. TCRdb redid the calling of the PCR reads with MiXCR, one entry per CDR3 protein. The table records more than 550,000 distinct CDR3 sequences, 10% of them present only once. This sample comprised PBMCs from the stem cell graft donor, obtained from the stem cell graft. The receptor source for this set is a human donor who donated a stem cell graft to a child with acute myeloid leukemia. Both conserved end residues are part of each CDR3. Fields, in order: CDR3 length, D gene, V gene, clone size, J gene, CDR3 protein, CDR3 DNA. D genes are given only for firm matches. Where a row states a size, it is once, few, many or the class of an expanded clone; other rows omit it.

length: 15
D: TRBD2
V: TRBV20-1
size: -
J: TRBJ2-3
CDR3: CSARVPSGGTDTQYF
DNA: TGCAGTGCTAGAGTACCTAGCGGGGGCACAGATACGCAGTATTTT

length: 14
D: -
V: TRBV5-1
size: -
J: TRBJ2-1
CDR3: CASSLGRGIDEQFF
DNA: TGCGCCAGCAGCTTGGGACGGGGGATCGATGAGCAGTTCTTC

length: 15
D: TRBD2
V: TRBV10-3
size: -
J: TRBJ2-1
CDR3: CAISERLAENNEQFF
DNA: TGTGCCATCAGTGAGCGACTAGCGGAGAACAATGAGCAGTTCTTC

length: 12
D: -
V: TRBV6-2/TRBV6-3
size: few
J: TRBJ2-7
CDR3: CASSYFGYEQYF
DNA: TGTGCCAGCAGTTACTTTGGATACGAGCAGTACTTC

length: 14
D: TRBD2
V: TRBV6-2/TRBV6-3
size: many
J: TRBJ2-1
CDR3: CASSPGLADGEQFF
DNA: TGTGCCAGCAGTCCGGGACTAGCGGACGGTGAGCAGTTCTTC

length: 13
D: -
V: TRBV28
size: -
J: TRBJ2-5
CDR3: CASRVGPRETQYF
DNA: TGTGCCAGCAGAGTGGGCCCAAGGGAGACCCAGTACTTC

length: 15
D: TRBD1
V: TRBV10-3
size: many
J: TRBJ1-2
CDR3: CAISERTGTNYGYTF
DNA: TGTGCCATCAGTGAGCGGACAGGGACTAACTATGGCTACACCTTC

length: 14
D: TRBD1
V: TRBV10-3
size: many
J: TRBJ2-7
CDR3: CATQSGTGPYEQYF
DNA: TGTGCCACACAATCCGGGACAGGCCCCTACGAGCAGTACTTC

length: 13
D: -
V: TRBV20-1
size: many
J: TRBJ2-1
CDR3: CSASVAGLNEQFF
DNA: TGCAGTGCTAGCGTGGCGGGGTTGAATGAGCAGTTCTTC

length: 14
D: -
V: TRBV5-1
size: many
J: TRBJ1-2
CDR3: CASSLVQEGYGYTF
DNA: TGCGCCAGCAGCTTGGTCCAGGAGGGCTATGGCTACACCTTC

length: 16
D: TRBD2
V: TRBV11-3
size: -
J: TRBJ2-2
CDR3: CASSFGAGGNNGELFF
DNA: TGTGCCAGCAGCTTCGGAGCGGGAGGGAATAACGGGGAGCTGTTTTTT

length: 12
D: -
V: TRBV10-3
size: -
J: TRBJ1-2
CDR3: CAFKQGINGYTF
DNA: TGTGCCTTCAAACAGGGAATTAATGGCTACACCTTC

length: 15
D: TRBD2
V: TRBV6-4
size: -
J: TRBJ2-3
CDR3: CASSESSGGTDTQYF
DNA: TGTGCCAGCAGTGAGAGTAGCGGGGGCACAGATACGCAGTATTTT

length: 15
D: TRBD2
V: TRBV9
size: many
J: TRBJ2-1
CDR3: CASSVGTSGYNEQFF
DNA: TGTGCCAGCAGCGTCGGGACTAGCGGTTACAATGAGCAGTTCTTC

length: 18
D: -
V: TRBV11-1
size: few
J: TRBJ1-5
CDR3: CASSVAPTGINWHQPQHF
DNA: TGTGCCAGCAGCGTCGCACCGACAGGCATCAATTGGCATCAGCCCCAGCATTTT

length: 13
D: -
V: TRBV29-1
size: few
J: TRBJ2-7
CDR3: CSGSGGNPYEQYF
DNA: TGCAGCGGGTCAGGAGGAAACCCCTACGAGCAGTACTTC

length: 17
D: -
V: TRBV5-4
size: -
J: TRBJ1-5
CDR3: CASSISPIRGSNQPQHF
DNA: TGTGCCAGCAGCATTAGCCCAATTAGGGGTAGCAATCAGCCCCAGCATTTT

length: 14
D: TRBD2
V: TRBV20-1
size: -
J: TRBJ2-7
CDR3: CSAGRGTSESEQYF
DNA: TGCAGTGCTGGCCGTGGGACTAGTGAGTCCGAGCAGTACTTC

length: 15
D: TRBD2
V: TRBV11-1
size: many
J: TRBJ2-3
CDR3: CASSASREGAGTQYF
DNA: TGTGCCAGCAGCGCCTCTCGGGAGGGAGCGGGCACGCAGTATTTT

length: 12
D: -
V: TRBV20-1
size: many
J: TRBJ2-5
CDR3: CSARAIQETQYF
DNA: TGCAGTGCTAGGGCGATCCAAGAGACCCAGTACTTC

length: 16
D: -
V: TRBV4-2
size: -
J: TRBJ2-1
CDR3: CASSQDKERPNNEQFF
DNA: TGTGCCAGCAGCCAAGATAAGGAGCGTCCGAACAATGAGCAGTTCTTC

length: 14
D: -
V: TRBV24-1
size: many
J: TRBJ1-5
CDR3: CATSDWDSNQPQHF
DNA: TGTGCCACCAGTGATTGGGACAGCAATCAGCCCCAGCATTTT

length: 15
D: -
V: TRBV18
size: -
J: TRBJ2-5
CDR3: CASSPPGFYQETQYF
DNA: TGTGCCAGCTCACCACCGGGGTTTTACCAAGAGACCCAGTACTTC

length: 11
D: -
V: TRBV29-1
size: many
J: TRBJ2-7
CDR3: CSVSLADEQYF
DNA: TGCAGCGTTTCGCTAGCTGACGAGCAGTACTTC

length: 14
D: -
V: TRBV3-1
size: few
J: TRBJ2-3
CDR3: CASSLLMTSDTQYF
DNA: TGTGCCAGCAGCCTTTTAATGACCTCAGATACGCAGTATTTT

length: 14
D: -
V: TRBV20-1
size: many
J: TRBJ2-2
CDR3: CSASGLPNTGELFF
DNA: TGCAGTGCTAGCGGACTACCGAACACCGGGGAGCTGTTTTTT

length: 15
D: -
V: TRBV7-2
size: few
J: TRBJ1-1
CDR3: CASSSMGQGYTEAFF
DNA: TGTGCCAGCAGCTCCATGGGGCAGGGATACACTGAAGCTTTCTTT

length: 15
D: TRBD1
V: TRBV14
size: -
J: TRBJ2-3
CDR3: CASSQVGQGRDTQYF
DNA: TGTGCCAGCAGCCAAGTGGGACAGGGGCGCGATACGCAGTATTTT

length: 15
D: -
V: TRBV7-2
size: many
J: TRBJ2-1
CDR3: CASSSGTESYNEQFF
DNA: TGTGCCAGCAGCTCCGGGACTGAATCCTACAATGAGCAGTTCTTC

length: 15
D: TRBD1
V: TRBV5-1
size: few
J: TRBJ2-1
CDR3: CASSFRGQGYNEQFF
DNA: TGCGCCAGCAGCTTTAGGGGACAGGGCTACAATGAGCAGTTCTTC

length: 15
D: -
V: TRBV5-1
size: -
J: TRBJ2-7
CDR3: CASSLRAESSLWQYF
DNA: TGCGCCAGCAGCTTGCGAGCGGAGTCTTCTTTGTGGCAGTACTTC

length: 16
D: -
V: TRBV5-5
size: once
J: TRBJ1-3
CDR3: CASSPAGGITGNTIYF
DNA: TGTGCCAGCAGCCCTGCGGGGGGAATTACTGGAAACACCATATATTTT

length: 15
D: -
V: TRBV11-2
size: few
J: TRBJ1-2
CDR3: CASSSKGAPLYGYTF
DNA: TGTGCCAGCAGCTCCAAAGGGGCACCTCTCTATGGCTACACCTTC

length: 15
D: TRBD2
V: TRBV7-2
size: few
J: TRBJ2-3
CDR3: CASSTGGTKADTQYF
DNA: TGTGCCAGCAGCACTGGAGGGACTAAGGCAGATACGCAGTATTTT

length: 14
D: -
V: TRBV12-3/TRBV12-4
size: many
J: TRBJ2-5
CDR3: CASRRQSPRETQYF
DNA: TGTGCCAGCAGGCGACAGAGCCCTCGGGAGACCCAGTACTTC

length: 14
D: TRBD2
V: TRBV6-5
size: -
J: TRBJ2-7
CDR3: CASRMTSGSYEQYF
DNA: TGTGCCAGCAGAATGACTAGCGGGAGTTACGAGCAGTACTTC

length: 11
D: TRBD2
V: TRBV12-3/TRBV12-4
size: many
J: TRBJ2-1
CDR3: CASSLAGGTFF
DNA: TGTGCCAGCAGCCTAGCGGGAGGAACGTTCTTC

length: 16
D: TRBD2
V: TRBV9
size: many
J: TRBJ2-7
CDR3: CASSPPGTSGSVEQYF
DNA: TGTGCCAGCAGCCCCCCCGGGACTAGCGGGAGTGTGGAGCAGTACTTC

length: 16
D: -
V: TRBV20-1
size: few
J: TRBJ2-1
CDR3: CSARDPRGGAGNEQFF
DNA: TGCAGTGCTAGAGATCCAAGAGGGGGGGCTGGCAATGAGCAGTTCTTC

length: 15
D: -
V: TRBV6-5
size: few
J: TRBJ1-3
CDR3: CASSYRGAQGNTIYF
DNA: TGTGCCAGCAGTTATAGAGGGGCGCAGGGAAACACCATATATTTT